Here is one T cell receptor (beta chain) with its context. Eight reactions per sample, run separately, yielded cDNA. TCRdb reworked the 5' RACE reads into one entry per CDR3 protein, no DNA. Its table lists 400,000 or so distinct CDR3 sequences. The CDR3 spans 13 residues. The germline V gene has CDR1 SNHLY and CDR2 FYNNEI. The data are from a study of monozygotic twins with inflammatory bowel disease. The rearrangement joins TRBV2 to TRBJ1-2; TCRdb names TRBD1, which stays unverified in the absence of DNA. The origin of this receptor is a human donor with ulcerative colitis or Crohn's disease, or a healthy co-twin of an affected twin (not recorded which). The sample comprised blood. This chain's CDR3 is CASTRDRGQGYTF.